The 30 T cell receptor beta chains in this list originate from one sample, sequenced in a study of OX40 agonist ivuxolimab in advanced cancers. Generated by immunoSEQ multiplex PCR, the TCRdb table keeps only in-frame clones and is missing some. The data contain tens of thousands of clones, 87% of them singletons. The starting material was CD4+ or CD8+ T cells sorted from blood, obtained in a trial of the OX40 agonist ivuxolimab. All receptors come from an adult with an advanced solid tumor such as melanoma, head and neck, liver or kidney cancer.

The CDR3 loop reads CASSKRTGAADTQYF. The CDR3 coding sequence is TGTGCCAGCAGCAAAAGAACGGGTGCCGCAGATACGCAGTATTTT. The rearrangement links TRBV11-3 to TRBJ2-3; unclear D gene. The CDR3 spans 15 residues. Germline CDR1 SGHNT, CDR2 YENEEA. V shed 5 bases and J shed 4 bases, with 16 bases lying between them.

The V call is TRBV10-2, the J call TRBJ1-5, with D hard to call. Germline CDR1 reads WSHSY; CDR2 reads SAAADI. V gave up 3 bases and J gave up 4 bases, with 10 bases separating them. The CDR3 is 14 residues long. The CDR3 sequence: CASSEVGGNQPQHF. In nucleotides, the CDR3 is TGCGCCAGCAGTGAAGTTGGAGGAAATCAGCCCCAGCATTTT.

The rearrangement uses TRBV6-6 and TRBJ2-7; D uncertain. Per germline, CDR1 MNHNY and CDR2 SVGAGI (reference sequence). CDR3 length: 13 amino acids. The germline V and J ends were trimmed by 0 bases and 1 base, with 4 bases remaining between them. The CDR3 region has the DNA TGTGCCAGCAGTTACTCCGGGTCCTACGAGCAGTACTTC. It codes for CASSYSGSYEQYF.

J is TRBJ1-3 and V is TRBV6-5, with TRBD1 matching 7 bases. The CDR3 sequence is 15 residues long. From germline, CDR1 is MNHEY and CDR2 SVGAGI. Trimming removed 5 bases from V and 2 bases from J; junction bases left unmatched: 6. The CDR3 region is CASSPDRAAGNTIYF. The DNA of the CDR3 is TGTGCCAGCAGTCCCGACAGGGCTGCTGGAAACACCATATATTTT.

CDR3 amino acids: CASSGPGLAGDSEQFF. CDR3 nucleotides: TGTGCCAGCAGCGGGCCGGGACTAGCGGGAGACTCTGAGCAGTTCTTC. The rearrangement joins TRBV7-9 to TRBJ2-1, with 14 bases that match TRBD2. CDR1 and CDR2 (germline): SEHNR, FQNEAQ (reference sequence). The CDR3 runs 16 residues. The V gene end was trimmed by 5 bases and the J gene end by 9 bases; junction bases not matched to a gene: 9.

V and J are TRBV5-8 and TRBJ1-4, with 7 nucleotides matching TRBD1. Unmatched junction bases numbered 7, after V lost 0 bases and J lost 8 bases. CDR3 length: 15 amino acids. In germline, CDR1 is SGHTS, CDR2 YDEGEE. DNA for the CDR3: TGTGCCAGCAGCTTGGCCACAGGGGCGAAGGAAAAACTGTTTTTT. The encoded protein is CASSLATGAKEKLFF.

The chain links TRBV28 to TRBJ2-7; D may be TRBD1 (8 bases). Trimming took off 6 bases at V and 3 bases at J, with 21 bases between the two ends. The CDR3 loop spans 16 amino acids. From germline, CDR1 is MDHEN and CDR2 SYDVKM. CDR3: CASSGEGGQDIYEQYF. CDR3 coding DNA: TGTGCCAGCAGCGGGGAGGGGGGACAGGACATCTACGAGCAGTACTTC.

In nucleotides, the CDR3 is TGCAGTGCTGTATCTACCTACGAGCAGTACTTC. Its translation: CSAVSTYEQYF. The rearrangement links TRBV20-1 to TRBJ2-7; D ambiguous. Trimming cost V 5 bases and J 2 bases, with 7 bases left between them. The CDR3 consists of 11 residues. Germline V gene data show CDR1 as DFQATT and CDR2 as SNEGSKA (reference sequence).

This clone was seen once. The genes are TRBV19 and TRBJ2-5; no firm D call. This CDR3 has 12 amino acids. Trimming stripped 5 bases from V and 2 bases from J, with 6 bases between. Per germline, CDR1 LNHDA and CDR2 SQIVND (reference sequence). The CDR3 protein is CASSFRQETQYF. The CDR3 region has the DNA TGTGCCAGTAGTTTCCGACAAGAGACCCAGTACTTC.

The rearrangement uses TRBV19 and TRBJ2-2; no firm D call. V lost 5 bases to trimming and J lost 1 base, with 11 bases between them. Germline V lookup: CDR1 LNHDA, CDR2 SQIVND (reference sequence). The CDR3 has 15 residues. The CDR3 nucleotides read TGTGCCAGTAGTCGTCGTTTGGGGAACACCGGGGAGCTGTTTTTT. It specifies CASSRRLGNTGELFF.

The chain joins TRBV10-1 to TRBJ2-3, with TRBD2 identical over 11 bases. Germline CDR1 is WNHNN and CDR2 is SYGVQD (reference sequence). Trimming at V came to 5 bases and at J to 2 bases, leaving 6 bases not matched to a gene. The CDR3 spans 16 residues. The CDR3 coding sequence is TGCGCCAGCAGTTCAACTAGCGGGAGTCCCACAGATACGCAGTATTTT. It codes for CASSSTSGSPTDTQYF.

CDR3 in amino acids: CASSPQPAGGLYGYTF. The CDR3 DNA reads as TGTGCCAGCTCACCACAACCAGCGGGGGGCCTATATGGCTACACCTTC. This chain links TRBV18 with TRBJ1-2; tentatively, D is TRBD1 (6 bases). The germline V and J ends were trimmed by 1 base and 5 bases, with 17 bases remaining between them. Germline-derived CDR1 and CDR2 are KGHSH and LQKENI. CDR3 length: 16 residues.

The chain links TRBV10-3 to TRBJ1-5; D is unclear. Deletions cut 6 bases from V and 0 bases from J, with 9 bases between. The CDR3 loop spans 14 amino acids. Germline values: CDR1 ENHRY, CDR2 SYGVKD. CDR3 sequence: CAISQLNSNQPQHF. The CDR3 DNA reads TGTGCCATCAGCCAGTTGAATAGCAATCAGCCCCAGCATTTT.

A few counts support this clone. The chain couples TRBV28 to TRBJ2-3; D is perhaps TRBD1 or TRBD2 (6 bases each). Germline V CDR1 and CDR2: MDHEN, SYDVKM. The CDR3 contains 16 residues. Trimming took 7 bases from V and 1 from J, leaving 18 bases between them. The CDR3 here is CASTLGGPRGTDTQYF. The CDR3 coding sequence is TGTGCCAGCACCCTGGGGGGCCCCAGGGGCACAGATACGCAGTATTTT.

The chain has TRBV7-8 and TRBJ2-1; maybe TRBD2 (7 bases). This CDR3 has 18 residues. From germline, CDR1 is SGHVS and CDR2 FQNEAQ. V gave up 0 bases and J gave up 2 bases, with 17 bases separating them. The CDR3 region is CASSLAGGLRGAYNEQFF. Here the CDR3 DNA reads TGTGCCAGCAGCTTAGCAGGGGGTTTACGGGGGGCCTACAATGAGCAGTTCTTC.

The chain carries TRBV5-1 and TRBJ2-1, with TRBD2 matching over 9 bases. Looked up from germline, CDR1 is SGHRS and CDR2 is YFSETQ. The V gene end was trimmed by 2 bases and the J gene end by 10 bases; junction bases not matched to a gene: 19. CDR3 length: 18 residues. CDR3 sequence (DNA): TGCGCCAGCAGCTTACCCACCGGGACTAGCCGCCTTCGTTACGAGCAGTTCTTC. Protein product: CASSLPTGTSRLRYEQFF.

The chain joins TRBV11-2 to TRBJ1-1; no definite D call. From germline, CDR1 is SGHAT and CDR2 FQNNGV. The CDR3 runs to 14 residues. Trimming shortened V by 3 bases and J by 1 base, and 9 bases separated the two germline ends. CDR3 amino acids: CASSFNVANTEAFF. The CDR3 coding sequence is TGTGCCAGCAGCTTCAATGTAGCGAACACTGAAGCTTTCTTT.

V is TRBV5-4 and J is TRBJ2-5; tentatively, D is TRBD2 (6 bases). V was clipped by 3 bases and J by 3 bases, with 12 bases between them. The length of the CDR3 is 14 residues. Germline CDR1 SGHNT, CDR2 YYREEE (reference sequence). This CDR3 reads CASSSPGGEETQYF. The CDR3, as DNA: TGTGCCAGCAGCTCCCCCGGGGGAGAAGAGACCCAGTACTTC.

The chain links TRBV5-1 to TRBJ1-2; 10 nucleotides agree with TRBD1. Trimming cost V 1 base and J 7 bases; bases outside gene matches: 13. The CDR3 has 17 residues. Germline CDR1 SGHRS, CDR2 YFSETQ. The CDR3, as DNA: TGCGCCAGCAGCTTGCAAATCACCGGGACAGGGGATGGTGGCTACACCTTC. It encodes CASSLQITGTGDGGYTF.

The rearrangement joins TRBV10-2 to TRBJ2-3, with 11 bases identical to TRBD2. V dropped 6 bases and J dropped 4; count of bases not matched to a gene: 6. Looked up from germline, CDR1 is WSHSY and CDR2 is SAAADI. This CDR3 region has 15 residues. CDR3 bases: TGCGCCAGCAGACTTAGCGGGAGGGCCGCAGATACGCAGTATTTT. Residues: CASRLSGRAADTQYF.

The chain recombines TRBV30 with TRBJ2-2; 8 nucleotides line up with TRBD1. The germline gives CDR1 GTSNPN, CDR2 SVGIG (reference sequence). CDR3 length equals 16 residues. V lost 7 bases to trimming and J lost 0 bases; unmatched junction nucleotides: 10. The CDR3 reads CASRTGPNANTGELFF. CDR3 DNA sequence: TGTGCCTCCCGGACAGGGCCAAACGCGAACACCGGGGAGCTGTTTTTT.

This clone came up many times. The chain combines TRBV4-1 with TRBJ1-5; D call uncertain. This CDR3 is 15 amino acids long. Germline assignment: CDR1 MGHRA and CDR2 YSYEKL. V lost 0 bases and J lost 4, with 10 bases in between. The CDR3 here is CASSQEGRRNQPQHF. The CDR3 DNA follows: TGCGCCAGCAGCCAAGAAGGCAGGAGAAATCAGCCCCAGCATTTT.

The chain links TRBV7-9 to TRBJ2-7; the D gene is possibly TRBD1 (6 bases). The CDR3 contains 12 residues. With 6 bases removed from V and 2 bases from J, the gap between germline ends came to 8 bases. CDR1 and CDR2 from the germline V gene are SEHNR and FQNEAQ (reference sequence). The CDR3 DNA reads TGTGCCAGCAGATCAGGGGCCTACGAGCAGTACTTC. Translated, it gives CASRSGAYEQYF.

The rearrangement uses TRBV6-6 and TRBJ1-1; 9 bases match TRBD1. CDR1 and CDR2 from the germline V gene are MNHNY and SVGAGI (reference sequence). V shed 6 bases and J 3 bases; nucleotides not matched to a gene: 8. The CDR3 has 15 residues. The CDR3 DNA follows: TGTGCCAGCAGCAGGGACAGGGCCGTGTACACTGAAGCTTTCTTT. Its translation is CASSRDRAVYTEAFF.

V usage is TRBV6-6 and J usage is TRBJ1-3; 8 bases align to TRBD1. The ends lost 6 bases at V and 4 bases at J; junction bases unmatched: 5. Germline V CDR1 and CDR2: MNHNY, SVGAGI (reference sequence). The length of the CDR3 is 14 residues. The CDR3 here is CASRDRVRGNTIYF. The CDR3 DNA sequence: TGTGCCAGCAGGGACAGGGTTAGGGGAAACACCATATATTTT.

This CDR3 reads CASWSGLYSPLHF. CDR3 sequence (DNA): TGTGCCAGCTGGTCGGGGCTCTATTCACCCCTCCACTTT. The chain carries TRBV6-5 and TRBJ1-6, with a possible D match to TRBD1 (5 bases). This CDR3 spans 13 amino acids. V was trimmed by 8 bases and J by 8 bases, leaving 13 bases between them. Germline V lookup: CDR1 MNHEY, CDR2 SVGAGI.

The chain is built from TRBV9 and TRBJ2-1; TRBD2 matches 10 bases. This CDR3 spans 15 amino acids. CDR1 SGDLS and CDR2 YYNGEE come from the germline V gene. J gave up 4 bases and V 3 bases, and 4 bases lay outside the gene matches. The CDR3 here is CASSARTSGYNEQFF. The CDR3 DNA reads as TGTGCCAGCAGCGCCAGGACTAGCGGATACAATGAGCAGTTCTTC.

The genes are TRBV5-8 and TRBJ1-1; D not certain. The CDR3 sequence is 14 residues long. Germline V gene sequence: CDR1 SGHTS, CDR2 YDEGEE. V lost 0 bases and J 3 bases, leaving 9 bases between the germline ends. The CDR3 loop reads CASSLALGDTEAFF. As DNA, the CDR3 is TGTGCCAGCAGCTTGGCCCTTGGAGACACTGAAGCTTTCTTT.

The chain employs TRBV14 and TRBJ1-1; no clear D gene. Germline V gene sequence: CDR1 SGHDN, CDR2 FVKESK. Trimming left V 0 bases short and J 1 base short, with 3 bases between. This CDR3 is built from 13 residues. The CDR3 DNA reads as TGTGCCAGCAGCCAAGACACGAACACTGAAGCTTTCTTT. Translated, it gives CASSQDTNTEAFF.

The J gene is TRBJ1-4, the V gene TRBV4-3; 9 bases fit TRBD1. CDR3 length: 16 residues. Per germline, CDR1 LGHNA and CDR2 YSLEER. The V and J ends lost 3 bases and 6 bases, in that order; junction bases with no gene match: 8. The CDR3 DNA is TGCGCCAGCAGCCAGCTACCGGGACAGGGTGATGAAAAACTGTTTTTT. Protein product: CASSQLPGQGDEKLFF.